The source of this T cell receptor (beta chain) is a study of tumour-infiltrating T cells in Burkitt lymphoma. Study at large: Survival, overall and progression-free, tracked with productive clonality.

This CDR3 contains 12 residues. The J segment lost 5 bases and the V segment lost 3 bases, leaving 0 bases of the junction unmatched. Germline lookup yields CDR1 SGHDT and CDR2 YYEEEE. The data were produced by immunoSEQ multiplex PCR, yet TCRdb's version contains in-frame clones alone and is incomplete. The table has thousands of clones, approximately 84% seen once. The receptor was isolated from a human donor with diffuse large B-cell lymphoma. The chain uses TRBV5-6 and TRBJ1-1, with 8 nucleotides matching TRBD1. The sequencing input was tumor tissue. The chain's CDR3 is CASSWDRTEAFF. In DNA form, the CDR3 reads TGTGCCAGCAGCTGGGACAGGACTGAAGCTTTCTTT.